This TCR beta chain was identified in a study of immune cell composition in non-small cell lung cancer. Across the whole study: Tumours were mainly lung adenocarcinoma or squamous cell carcinoma. The study's findings and limits: Squamous lung tumours showed higher top 10 clone scores and clonality than adenocarcinomas.

The length of the CDR3 is 10 residues. V was pared by 6 bases and J by 5 bases, with 3 bases between. Germline-derived CDR1 and CDR2 are MGHDK and SYGVNS. To note about this clone: The antigen is not known.

Measured with immunoSEQ multiplex PCR; TCRdb has only the in-frame clones, and not every one. The sample records 14,000 or so clones, 65% to 85% being singletons. This clonotype originated in a human donor with non-small cell lung cancer. Source material: lung tumor tissue. The J gene is TRBJ2-3, the V gene TRBV25-1; D ambiguous. CDR3 coding DNA: TGTGCCAGCAGGGGAGATACGCAGTATTTT. Its translation is CASRGDTQYF.